The next 6 T cell receptor beta chains were all read from a single sample in a study of T cell clones after liver transplantation. Here immunoSEQ multiplex PCR was the method, and the copy in TCRdb shows in-frame clones only, minus some. The table includes about 15,000 clones, approximately 91% detected once. The sequenced sample was CD8+ T cells from blood, obtained before liver transplant. The receptors come from a human donor who received a liver transplant.

The J gene is TRBJ2-7, the V gene TRBV29-1; possible D gene TRBD2, 6 bases. Deletions cut 6 bases from V and 4 bases from J, with 13 bases between. This CDR3 is 12 amino acids long. The V gene's germline CDR1 is SQVTM and CDR2 ANQGSEA. The CDR3 here is CSVGGGAYEQYF. The CDR3 bases are TGCAGCGTAGGAGGCGGGGCGTACGAGCAGTACTTC.

V gene TRBV6-5 combines with J gene TRBJ2-3; 9 bases align to TRBD2. The CDR3 is 13 residues long. The germline V gene has CDR1 MNHEY and CDR2 SVGAGI. This chain's CDR3 is CGTASGMTDTQYF. The CDR3 nucleotides are TGTGGAACGGCTAGCGGGATGACAGATACGCAGTATTTT.

V usage is TRBV27 and J usage is TRBJ2-7; D may be TRBD2 (6 bases). Germline loops: CDR1 MNHEY, CDR2 SMNVEV (reference sequence). V lost 0 bases to trimming and J lost 6 bases, with 21 bases between them. The CDR3 length is 17 residues. CDR3 nucleotides: TGTGCCAGCAGTTTATCGCCGCCCGGGAGTATCGGGGGCGAGCAGTACTTC. Translation gives CASSLSPPGSIGGEQYF.

The chain couples TRBV2 to TRBJ2-7; 10 positions match TRBD1. The V gene end was trimmed by 8 bases and the J gene end by 5 bases; junction bases not matched to a gene: 12. The CDR3 covers 15 residues. In germline, CDR1 is SNHLY, CDR2 FYNNEI. This CDR3 reads CASGDPGQGIHEQYF. As DNA, the CDR3 is TGTGCCAGCGGGGACCCGGGACAGGGGATCCACGAGCAGTACTTC. Filled out from reference TRBV2 and TRBJ2-7, the complete variable domain reads EPEVTQTPSHQVTQMGQEVILRCVPISNHLYFYWYRQILGQKVEFLVSFYNNEISEKSEIFDDQFSVERPDGSNFTLKIRSTKLEDSAMYFCASGDPGQGIHEQYFGPGTRLTVT.

The chain carries TRBV19 and TRBJ2-7; D possibly uses TRBD1 or TRBD2 (6 bases each). Germline values: CDR1 LNHDA, CDR2 SQIVND (reference sequence). The germline V and J ends were trimmed by 2 bases and 3 bases, with 11 bases remaining between them. CDR3 length equals 14 residues. The CDR3 DNA reads TGTGCCAGTAGTATAAATGGGGGGCACTACGAGCAGTACTTC. This codes for CASSINGGHYEQYF.

The rearrangement joins TRBV27 to TRBJ2-7; 9 nucleotides match TRBD1. Losses at the gene ends were 5 bases for V and 12 bases for J; bases not matched to a gene: 17. There are 15 residues in the CDR3. Germline CDR1 reads MNHEY; CDR2 reads SMNVEV (reference sequence). The DNA of the CDR3 is TGTGCCAGCAGTGTACCGGGACAGGGACCACGTCGGCTGTACTTC. Translating gives CASSVPGQGPRRLYF.